Below are 18 T cell receptor beta chains sequenced from a single sample in a study of blood T cell repertoires in COVID-19. Clones were read by immunoSEQ multiplex PCR, and TCRdb kept only the in-frame ones, dropping some. The sample has a few hundred thousand clones, roughly 89% seen once. Sequencing input: PBMCs or T cells enriched from blood (not recorded which). The receptors were sampled from a woman in her thirties or forties who had recovered from COVID-19.

The V gene is TRBV18, the J gene TRBJ2-2; 10 bases fit TRBD2. Germline CDR1 KGHSH, CDR2 LQKENI. The junction had 10 bases not matched to a gene; V was cut back by 6 bases and J by 6 bases. The CDR3 runs to 16 residues. The CDR3 DNA reads as TGTGCCAGCTCCTCCCTCGAGACTAGCGGGCCCGGGGAGCTGTTTTTT. Protein product: CASSSLETSGPGELFF.

The chain couples TRBV28 to TRBJ1-3, with D uncertain. Looked up from germline, CDR1 is MDHEN and CDR2 is SYDVKM. Trimming shortened V by 4 bases and J by 6 bases, and 10 bases separated the two germline ends. The CDR3 runs to 13 residues. The chain's CDR3 is CASSSAQENTIYF. CDR3 nucleotide sequence: TGTGCCAGCAGTTCAGCCCAGGAAAACACCATATATTTT.

This rearrangement joins TRBV7-2 to TRBJ2-7; 7 bases agree with TRBD2. In germline, CDR1 is SGHTA, CDR2 FQGNSA. V gave up 0 bases and J gave up 6 bases; unmatched junction bases: 5. CDR3 length: 14 amino acids. CDR3 nucleotide sequence: TGTGCCAGCAGCTTAGCGCTGGCGGGAGTCGAGCAGTACTTC. Amino acid sequence: CASSLALAGVEQYF.

The CDR3, as DNA: TGTGCCAGCAAACGGGTAGCGGGAGTTTGGGAGCAGTACTTC. Protein product: CASKRVAGVWEQYF. The chain combines TRBV6-5 with TRBJ2-7, with 9 nucleotides matching TRBD2. The ends lost 7 bases at V and 7 bases at J; junction bases unmatched: 11. Germline V CDR1 and CDR2: MNHEY, SVGAGI. This CDR3 has 14 residues.

The chain is built from TRBV28 and TRBJ2-7, with D maybe TRBD1 (6 bases). CDR1 and CDR2 (germline): MDHEN, SYDVKM. The V and J ends lost 5 bases and 0 bases respectively, with 17 bases between them. The CDR3 has 16 residues. CDR3 DNA sequence: TGTGCCAGCAGTAATCCGGGACAAGGCCTCTCCTACGAGCAGTACTTC. As protein: CASSNPGQGLSYEQYF.

V is TRBV19 and J is TRBJ1-2; no clear D gene. The CDR3 totals 15 residues. From germline, CDR1 is LNHDA and CDR2 SQIVND (reference sequence). Trimming shortened V by 5 bases and J by 2 bases, and 15 bases separated the two germline ends. This CDR3 is CASSLYREENYGYTF. The CDR3 DNA sequence: TGTGCCAGTAGTCTATACCGGGAGGAAAACTATGGCTACACCTTC.

The chain carries TRBV7-9 and TRBJ2-1, with a possible D match to TRBD2 (5 bases). In germline, CDR1 is SEHNR, CDR2 FQNEAQ (reference sequence). The CDR3 length is 16 residues. V was pared by 5 bases and J by 4 bases, with 18 bases between. CDR3 sequence (DNA): TGTGCCAGCAGCCCCCCCTACGGACTGCATTACAATGAGCAGTTCTTC. This sequence encodes CASSPPYGLHYNEQFF.

This chain joins TRBV4-2 and TRBJ2-7; 9 bases are a match to TRBD1. CDR3 length: 17 amino acids. The V and J ends lost 0 bases and 4 bases, in that order; junction bases with no gene match: 10. Looked up from germline, CDR1 is LGHNA and CDR2 is YNFKEQ. The CDR3 sequence is CASSQEGGTGGLYEQYF. CDR3 sequence (DNA): TGTGCCAGCAGCCAAGAAGGAGGAACAGGGGGCCTGTACGAGCAGTACTTC.

The chain is built from TRBV5-1 and TRBJ2-1; 7 nucleotides match TRBD1. The CDR3 runs 14 residues. Germline CDR1 and CDR2: SGHRS and YFSETQ. With V trimmed by 5 bases and J by 6 bases, 8 bases remained unmatched. The CDR3 reads CASRSGTAINEQFF. DNA of the CDR3: TGCGCCAGCAGGTCCGGGACAGCAATCAATGAGCAGTTCTTC.

This clone occurred once. This chain uses TRBV2 with TRBJ1-5, with D hard to call. The V gene's germline CDR1 is SNHLY and CDR2 FYNNEI. Trimming removed 3 bases at V and 5 bases at J, with 8 bases between. The CDR3 totals 13 residues. The CDR3 loop is CASSEERDQPQHF. The CDR3 DNA follows: TGTGCCAGCAGTGAGGAGAGGGATCAGCCCCAGCATTTT. The full variable domain, rest sourced from reference TRBV2 and TRBJ1-5, is EPEVTQTPSHQVTQMGQEVILRCVPISNHLYFYWYRQILGQKVEFLVSFYNNEISEKSEIFDDQFSVERPDGSNFTLKIRSTKLEDSAMYFCASSEERDQPQHFGDGTRLSIL.

This chain links TRBV9 with TRBJ1-4, with TRBD1 matching over 7 bases. The germline gives CDR1 SGDLS, CDR2 YYNGEE. This CDR3 spans 15 amino acids. V gave up 0 bases and J gave up 5 bases; unmatched junction bases: 4. For the CDR3, the DNA is TGTGCCAGCAGCGTAGGGGGACAGCAGAATGAAAAACTGTTTTTT. Amino acids: CASSVGGQQNEKLFF.

This clone appeared a single time. The genes are TRBV7-2 and TRBJ1-4; TRBD1 might be the D (5 bases). V lost 1 base and J 3 bases, leaving 12 bases between the germline ends. This CDR3 comprises 16 residues. Germline V gene lookup returns CDR1 SGHTA and CDR2 FQGNSA. This CDR3 reads CASSLETAAANEKLFF. Here the CDR3 DNA reads TGTGCCAGCAGCTTAGAGACAGCCGCAGCTAATGAAAAACTGTTTTTT.

The J gene is TRBJ2-3, the V gene TRBV11-3; TRBD1 agrees at 7 bases. The CDR3 consists of 15 residues. Germline trimming cut 4 bases from V and 6 bases from J; bases unmatched to any gene: 10. Germline CDR1 SGHNT, CDR2 YENEEA. The CDR3 DNA reads as TGTGCCAGCAGCTCTGACAGGGAGAGGCCGGATACGCAGTATTTT. Translation gives CASSSDRERPDTQYF.

The chain links TRBV3-1 (or the pseudogene TRBV3-2) to TRBJ1-1; possible D gene TRBD1, 5 bases. V gave up 1 base and J gave up 3 bases, with 9 bases separating them. Germline V gene sequence: CDR1 LGHDT, CDR2 YNNKEL (reference sequence). The CDR3 runs to 14 residues. The CDR3 coding sequence is TGTGCCAGCAGCCAAGGTTTAGGGGACACTGAAGCTTTCTTT. It translates to CASSQGLGDTEAFF.

A single count supports this clone. V usage is TRBV15 and J usage is TRBJ2-2; 10 bases are shared with TRBD2. The CDR3 covers 18 residues. The germline V gene has CDR1 LNHNV and CDR2 YYDKDF (reference sequence). The J segment lost 5 bases and the V segment lost 0 bases, leaving 9 bases of the junction unmatched. The DNA of the CDR3 is TGTGCCACCAGCAGAGATCGTTTTCTAGCGGGAGAGACCGGGGAGCTGTTTTTT. Its translation is CATSRDRFLAGETGELFF.

The gene calls are TRBV3-1 (or the pseudogene TRBV3-2) and TRBJ2-1; D is unclear. The germline V gene encodes CDR1 LGHDT and CDR2 YNNKEL (reference sequence). Trimming stripped 2 bases from V and 4 bases from J, with 9 bases between. The CDR3 consists of 14 residues. The chain's CDR3 is CASSQKLLYNEQFF. For the CDR3, the DNA is TGTGCCAGCAGCCAAAAACTTTTATACAATGAGCAGTTCTTC.

J is TRBJ2-3 and V is TRBV28; perhaps TRBD2 as D (5 bases). The V gene's germline CDR1 is MDHEN and CDR2 SYDVKM. V lost 6 bases and J 5 bases, leaving 9 bases between the germline ends. The CDR3 consists of 12 residues. The CDR3 loop is CASRYRGDTQYF. In DNA form, the CDR3 reads TGTGCCAGCAGGTATCGGGGAGATACGCAGTATTTT. Supplemented by reference TRBV28 and TRBJ2-3, the full variable domain reads DVKVTQSSRYLVKRTGEKVFLECVQDMDHENMFWYRQDPGLGLRLIYFSYDVKMKEKGDIPEGYSVSREKKERFSLILESASTNQTSMYLCASRYRGDTQYFGPGTRLTVL.

The chain joins TRBV6-2 or TRBV6-3 to TRBJ1-6; TRBD1 matches at 11 bases. From germline, CDR1 is MNHEY and CDR2 SVGEGT. Trimming at V came to 0 bases and at J to 8 bases, leaving 3 bases not matched to a gene. CDR3 length: 16 residues. The CDR3 nucleotides are TGTGCCAGCAGTTACTCGGGGACAGGGGGAGATTCACCCCTCCACTTT. Residues: CASSYSGTGGDSPLHF.